Listed below are T cell receptor beta chains from one sample, sequenced in a study of T cell responses to AZD1222 COVID-19 vaccine. Assay: immunoSEQ multiplex PCR; the TCRdb copy retains only in-frame clones and omits some. Altogether about 160,000 clones are present, under 95% being singletons, with the ten largest covering less than 5.5%. Sequenced here: peripheral blood, sampled on day 0 of AZD1222 vaccination. All receptors derive from an adult in good health. CDR3s include the opening cysteine and the closing phenylalanine or tryptophan. The order of the fields is D gene, V gene, J gene, clone size, CDR3 protein, CDR3 DNA. The D gene is left open where the match is weak. Size is stated for part of the rows, as once, few or many counts, or as a class when the clone is expanded.

NA	TRBV28	TRBJ1-2	NA	CASSLYGTGYGYTF	TGTGCCAGCAGTTTATATGGGACGGGTTATGGCTACACCTTC
NA	TRBV28	TRBJ1-1	NA	CASSLQSLPSTEAFF	TGTGCCAGCAGTTTACAATCCCTGCCAAGCACTGAAGCTTTCTTT
TRBD2	TRBV10-3	TRBJ2-7	NA	CAISESLSRGTSVYEQYF	TGTGCCATCAGTGAGTCGTTATCTCGCGGGACTAGCGTCTACGAGCAGTACTTC
TRBD2	TRBV11-1	TRBJ2-1	NA	CASSTTSGRPNEQFF	TGTGCCAGCAGCACGACTAGCGGGAGGCCCAATGAGCAGTTCTTC
NA	TRBV2	TRBJ1-2	NA	CASRTPIGGYTF	TGTGCCAGCAGGACCCCGATAGGCGGCTACACCTTC
NA	TRBV5-1	TRBJ1-1	NA	CASSLKGSTEAFF	TGCGCCAGCAGCTTGAAAGGGTCCACTGAAGCTTTCTTT
NA	TRBV3-1/TRBV3-2	TRBJ2-1	NA	CASSLLGPGGSSYNEQFF	TGTGCCAGCAGCCTGTTAGGGCCCGGCGGCAGCTCCTACAATGAGCAGTTCTTC
TRBD1	TRBV27	TRBJ1-1	once	CASSFGDSMNTEAFF	TGTGCCAGCAGTTTCGGGGACAGCATGAACACTGAAGCTTTCTTT
TRBD2	TRBV7-3	TRBJ2-1	NA	CASSQAGGPSNEQFF	TGTGCCAGCAGCCAAGCGGGAGGGCCCTCCAATGAGCAGTTCTTC
TRBD1	TRBV11-2	TRBJ1-2	NA	CASSSALGQALENYGYTF	TGTGCCAGCAGCTCCGCCTTGGGACAGGCCCTTGAAAACTATGGCTACACCTTC
TRBD1	TRBV19	TRBJ1-2	NA	CASTPDRFTGGYTF	TGTGCCAGTACCCCGGACAGGTTTACGGGAGGCTACACCTTC
NA	TRBV5-8	TRBJ2-7	NA	CASSHRFLADEQYF	TGTGCCAGCAGCCACAGGTTTCTGGCGGACGAGCAGTACTTC
NA	TRBV30	TRBJ2-1	NA	CAWRGDTAEQFF	TGTGCCTGGAGGGGGGATACGGCTGAGCAGTTCTTC
TRBD2	TRBV6-5	TRBJ2-7	NA	CASSYSEPSGSEQYF	TGTGCCAGCAGTTACTCTGAGCCTAGCGGGAGCGAGCAGTACTTC
TRBD1	TRBV14	TRBJ2-1	NA	CASRLQGAVEQFF	TGTGCCAGCAGACTTCAGGGGGCGGTTGAGCAGTTCTTC
NA	TRBV4-1	TRBJ1-2	NA	CASSQVRQGGYGYTF	TGCGCCAGCAGCCAAGTGAGGCAGGGCGGCTATGGCTACACCTTC
NA	TRBV5-5	TRBJ2-1	NA	CASSLEPSAQKQFF	TGTGCCAGCAGCTTGGAGCCCTCGGCCCAGAAGCAGTTCTTC
TRBD1	TRBV10-1	TRBJ2-5	NA	CASSQDRWGTQYF	TGCGCCAGCAGCCAGGACAGGTGGGGGACCCAGTACTTC
TRBD1	TRBV6-5	TRBJ1-2	once	CASGKDRGYGYTF	TGTGCCAGCGGAAAGGACAGGGGCTATGGCTACACCTTC
NA	TRBV7-2	TRBJ1-2	NA	CASSPTTSRRGYTF	TGTGCCAGCAGCCCCACGACCTCGCGGAGGGGCTACACCTTC
NA	TRBV6-5	TRBJ2-1	NA	CASSPFGGSYNEQFF	TGTGCCAGCAGTCCCTTCGGGGGATCCTACAATGAGCAGTTCTTC
TRBD2	TRBV6-5	TRBJ2-7	NA	CASSGLAGEDEQYF	TGTGCCAGCAGCGGACTAGCGGGAGAGGACGAGCAGTACTTC
NA	TRBV2	TRBJ2-7	NA	CASSPSYEQYF	TGTGCCAGCAGTCCCTCCTACGAGCAGTACTTC
NA	TRBV2	TRBJ1-3	NA	CASMGSYRSIPIYF	TGTGCCAGCATGGGGTCGTACCGGAGTATCCCCATATATTTT
TRBD2	TRBV7-8	TRBJ2-3	NA	CASSPLYAGGNPDTQYF	TGTGCCAGCAGCCCCCTGTATGCGGGAGGGAACCCAGATACGCAGTATTTT
NA	TRBV19	TRBJ2-7	once	CATRDTFYEQYF	TGTGCCACCCGGGACACCTTCTACGAGCAGTACTTC
NA	TRBV18	TRBJ2-7	NA	CASSLSNHQGEQYF	TGTGCCAGCTCACTTTCCAACCACCAGGGGGAGCAGTACTTC
TRBD1	TRBV7-8	TRBJ2-5	once	CASSLTSRGRRETQYF	TGTGCCAGCAGCTTAACCTCCAGGGGGCGGCGAGAGACCCAGTACTTC
NA	TRBV30	TRBJ1-2	few	CAWTTGKYGYTF	TGTGCCTGGACGACGGGGAAGTATGGCTACACCTTC
NA	TRBV12-3/TRBV12-4	TRBJ1-2	NA	CASSLDHVYGYTF	TGTGCCAGCAGTTTAGACCATGTCTATGGCTACACCTTC
NA	TRBV13	TRBJ2-7	NA	CASSLEGGSYEQYF	TGTGCCAGCAGCTTAGAAGGGGGATCTTACGAGCAGTACTTC
NA	TRBV19	TRBJ2-3	once	CASSKGDYRTDTQYF	TGTGCCAGTAGTAAGGGGGACTACCGCACAGATACGCAGTATTTT
TRBD2	TRBV5-4	TRBJ2-7	NA	CASSLPGGSYEQYF	TGTGCCAGCAGCCTCCCGGGGGGATCCTACGAGCAGTACTTC
NA	TRBV6-5	TRBJ1-5	NA	CASRHLSNQPQHF	TGTGCCAGCAGGCACCTCTCCAATCAGCCCCAGCATTTT
NA	TRBV5-4	TRBJ1-1	once	CASSPPAGQNTEAFF	TGTGCCAGCAGCCCTCCGGCAGGGCAGAACACTGAAGCTTTCTTT
TRBD1	TRBV30	TRBJ1-5	NA	CAWSLGTGDNQPQHF	TGTGCCTGGAGTTTGGGGACAGGGGACAATCAGCCCCAGCATTTT
TRBD1	TRBV28	TRBJ1-4	NA	CASSSQGGATNEKLFF	TGTGCCAGCAGTTCCCAGGGGGGGGCAACTAATGAAAAACTGTTTTTT
NA	TRBV10-2	TRBJ2-2	NA	CASSEQGSGELFF	TGCGCCAGCAGTGAACAAGGGTCCGGGGAGCTGTTTTTT
NA	TRBV28	TRBJ1-2	NA	CASSFALPLIYGYTF	TGTGCCAGCAGTTTTGCCTTGCCTCTCATCTATGGCTACACCTTC
NA	TRBV3-1/TRBV3-2	TRBJ1-6	once	CASSLTAYNSPLHF	TGTGCCAGCAGCCTGACAGCCTATAATTCACCCCTCCACTTT
TRBD2	TRBV11-2	TRBJ2-7	NA	CASSPTGGIPYEQYF	TGTGCCAGCAGCCCTACCGGGGGGATCCCCTACGAGCAGTACTTC
NA	TRBV27	TRBJ1-5	NA	CASSPIFRDKHQPQHF	TGTGCCAGCAGCCCTATTTTCCGGGACAAACACCAGCCCCAGCATTTT
TRBD2	TRBV30	TRBJ2-1	NA	CAWSVRSGSYNEQFF	TGTGCCTGGAGTGTACGTAGCGGGAGCTACAATGAGCAGTTCTTC
TRBD2	TRBV9	TRBJ2-2	NA	CASSVAISGSVAGELFF	TGTGCCAGCAGCGTAGCGATTAGCGGGAGTGTCGCCGGGGAGCTGTTTTTT
NA	TRBV2	TRBJ1-3	NA	CASGGAGPPGNTIYF	TGTGCCAGCGGGGGGGCAGGACCACCTGGAAACACCATATATTTT
TRBD1	TRBV3-1/TRBV3-2	TRBJ1-1	NA	CASRGTVVFF	TGTGCCAGCAGAGGGACAGTGGTTTTCTTT
NA	TRBV25-1	TRBJ2-1	few	CASSETTVWGYNEQFF	TGTGCCAGCAGTGAAACGACAGTGTGGGGCTACAATGAGCAGTTCTTC
NA	TRBV5-4	TRBJ2-2	NA	CASSLDRAGELFF	TGTGCCAGCAGCTTGGACAGGGCCGGGGAGCTGTTTTTT
NA	TRBV19	TRBJ1-5	NA	CASSPGQFNQPQHF	TGTGCCAGTAGCCCCGGACAGTTCAATCAGCCCCAGCATTTT
NA	TRBV4-2	TRBJ2-1	NA	CASSQEGSYNEQFF	TGTGCCAGCAGCCAAGAGGGCTCCTACAATGAGCAGTTCTTC
NA	TRBV28	TRBJ2-3	NA	CASTWVQRGTDTQYF	TGTGCCAGCACTTGGGTACAGCGAGGAACAGATACGCAGTATTTT
NA	TRBV7-9	TRBJ2-2	NA	CASSFSGTGELFF	TGTGCCAGCAGCTTCTCGGGGACCGGGGAGCTGTTTTTT
NA	TRBV10-1	TRBJ1-5	NA	CASSENPGKVDQPQHF	TGCGCCAGCAGTGAGAATCCGGGGAAAGTAGATCAGCCCCAGCATTTT